Below, 18 T cell receptor beta chains from the same sample are listed, as sequenced in a study of identical twins. One entry per CDR3 protein results from TCRdb running MiXCR on the 5' RACE reads. Here the sample spans 520,000 or so distinct CDR3 sequences, about 20% being singletons. This sample was shared with a second study, whose subject was T cells expressing NK-cell markers.

The sequenced material came from CD4+ T cells sorted from blood. These receptors all come from a woman between 18 and 30 years old in good health.

This clonotype came up many times. The gene calls are TRBV10-3 and TRBJ2-3; D may be TRBD2 (5 bases). V gave up 2 bases and J gave up 3 bases, with 9 bases separating them. Germline CDR1 is ENHRY and CDR2 is SYGVKD. The CDR3 is 14 amino acids. The CDR3 sequence is CAISETGSTDTQYF. Here the CDR3 DNA reads TGTGCCATCAGTGAGACGGGGTCTACAGATACGCAGTATTTT.

This clonotype was found a few times. The chain combines TRBV7-6 with TRBJ2-3; 8 bases match TRBD2. This CDR3 has 16 residues. CDR1 is SGHVS, CDR2 FNYEAQ, per germline. The J segment lost 5 bases and the V segment lost 5 bases, leaving 12 bases of the junction unmatched. CDR3 in amino acids: CASSQVWREVVDTQYF. The CDR3 region has the DNA TGTGCCAGCAGCCAAGTTTGGCGGGAGGTTGTAGATACGCAGTATTTT.

The genes are TRBV20-1 and TRBJ1-2; 8 nucleotides align to TRBD1. Germline assignment: CDR1 DFQATT and CDR2 SNEGSKA (reference sequence). This CDR3 contains 14 residues. V lost 6 bases to trimming and J lost 4 bases; unmatched junction nucleotides: 10. The DNA of the CDR3 is TGCAGTGCCCTCGGCCAGGGGGCGGCCTATGGCTACACCTTC. It codes for CSALGQGAAYGYTF.

V and J are TRBV5-4 and TRBJ2-1; D remains ambiguous. Germline CDR1 and CDR2: SGHNT and YYREEE (reference sequence). Between the trimmed V and J ends, which lost 2 bases and 0 bases, there was a span of 9 bases. The CDR3 extends over 15 amino acids. This CDR3 is CASSLMASSYNEQFF. Here the CDR3 DNA reads TGTGCCAGCAGCTTAATGGCGAGCTCCTACAATGAGCAGTTCTTC.

This clonotype was counted between two and nine times. The chain carries TRBV12-3 or TRBV12-4 and TRBJ2-1; 9 nucleotides match TRBD2. This CDR3 is built from 15 residues. The V gene end was trimmed by 5 bases and the J gene end by 1 base; junction bases not matched to a gene: 3. CDR3 nucleotide sequence: TGTGCCAGCAGTAGCGGGGGGAAGTCCTACAATGAGCAGTTCTTC. As protein: CASSSGGKSYNEQFF.

This clonotype has ten or more counts. This chain joins TRBV12-3 or TRBV12-4 and TRBJ1-5; D is unclear. This CDR3 has 14 amino acids. Trimming shortened V by 6 bases and J by 7 bases, and 16 bases separated the two germline ends. CDR3 bases: TGTGCCAGCAGCTACCGGAAGGAGGGACAGCCCCAGCATTTT. The encoded protein is CASSYRKEGQPQHF.

This clonotype was seen a handful of times. The rearrangement joins TRBV11-2 to TRBJ1-1, with unresolved D. Germline CDR1 reads SGHAT; CDR2 reads FQNNGV. Trimming took 0 bases from V and 0 from J, leaving 8 bases between them. The length of the CDR3 is 15 residues. CDR3 sequence reads: CASSLDWTVNTEAFF. CDR3 coding DNA: TGTGCCAGCAGCTTAGATTGGACCGTGAACACTGAAGCTTTCTTT.

This clonotype was seen at least ten times. The chain joins TRBV20-1 to TRBJ2-2; D is perhaps TRBD1 (6 bases). The CDR3 contains 16 residues. V was trimmed by 3 bases and J by 4 bases, leaving 18 bases between them. Germline V gene lookup returns CDR1 DFQATT and CDR2 SNEGSKA (reference sequence). CDR3 loop: CSARRDRSRSTGELFF. CDR3 bases: TGCAGTGCTAGGAGAGACAGGTCCCGATCCACCGGGGAGCTGTTTTTT.

The chain is built from TRBV2 and TRBJ2-7; 10 nucleotides match TRBD1. The CDR3 consists of 14 residues. Trimming removed 8 bases from V and 5 bases from J; junction bases left unmatched: 9. CDR1 and CDR2 from the germline V gene are SNHLY and FYNNEI. The CDR3: CASLRQGAVNEQYF. In nucleotides, the CDR3 is TGTGCCAGCTTAAGACAGGGGGCTGTAAACGAGCAGTACTTC.

This clonotype was observed a handful of times. The chain is built from TRBV19 and TRBJ2-7; D uncertain. Trimming took 5 bases from V and 4 from J, leaving 9 bases between them. The CDR3 runs to 12 residues. Germline CDR1 is LNHDA and CDR2 is SQIVND (reference sequence). This CDR3 reads CASSANLYEQYF. For the CDR3, the DNA is TGTGCCAGTAGTGCCAATTTGTACGAGCAGTACTTC. Together with reference TRBV19 and TRBJ2-7, the CDR3 gives the full variable domain: DGGITQSPKYLFRKEGQNVTLSCEQNLNHDAMYWYRQDPGQGLRLIYYSQIVNDFQKGDIAEGYSVSREKKESFPLTVTSAQKNPTAFYLCASSANLYEQYFGPGTRLTVT.

V and J are TRBV12-3 or TRBV12-4 and TRBJ1-2; D gene uncertain. This CDR3 is 15 amino acids long. The germline V and J ends were trimmed by 6 bases and 7 bases, with 21 bases remaining between them. The CDR3 nucleotides are TGTGCCAGCAGGTTTCAAGTGCCAAGCGGTGGTGGCTACACCTTC. Amino acids: CASRFQVPSGGGYTF.

The chain is built from TRBV10-2 and TRBJ2-3, with 9 bases lining up with TRBD2. The CDR3 length is 15 residues. Germline V gene data show CDR1 as WSHSY and CDR2 as SAAADI. V was clipped by 7 bases and J by 3 bases; unmatched bases: 8. The CDR3 reads CASIASGRTTDTQYF. Here the CDR3 DNA reads TGCGCCAGCATAGCAAGCGGGAGGACGACAGATACGCAGTATTTT.

V usage is TRBV7-2 and J usage is TRBJ1-2; 8 positions match TRBD1. V lost 5 bases to trimming and J lost 2 bases; unmatched junction nucleotides: 7. Germline V gene sequence: CDR1 SGHTA, CDR2 FQGNSA. The CDR3 covers 15 residues. The CDR3 nucleotides read TGTGCCAGCAGCATAGACAGGGGACTAAACTATGGCTACACCTTC. It encodes CASSIDRGLNYGYTF.

V usage is TRBV5-1 and J usage is TRBJ2-1, with D perhaps being TRBD1 or TRBD2 (5 bases each). CDR3 size: 12 residues. Germline CDR1 is SGHRS and CDR2 is YFSETQ. Trimming cost V 7 bases and J 8 bases, with 13 bases left between them. The CDR3 nucleotides are TGCGCCAGCCGAGAGGGGTCCTATGAGCAGTTCTTC. This translates into CASREGSYEQFF.

The V call is TRBV11-2, the J call TRBJ2-1, with TRBD2 identical over 12 bases. The CDR3 runs to 15 residues. In germline, CDR1 is SGHAT, CDR2 FQNNGV. J was trimmed by 8 bases and V by 3 bases; bases with no gene match: 5. CDR3 DNA: TGTGCCAGCAGCTTGACTAGCGGGAGTGGGGATGAGCAGTTCTTC. It codes for CASSLTSGSGDEQFF.

The V call is TRBV27, the J call TRBJ2-5, with 9 nucleotides matching TRBD1. CDR3 length: 14 amino acids. V dropped 3 bases and J dropped 3; count of bases not matched to a gene: 2. Germline CDR1 reads MNHEY; CDR2 reads SMNVEV (reference sequence). CDR3 region: CASSFGQGKETQYF. The CDR3 DNA reads TGTGCCAGCAGTTTCGGACAGGGGAAAGAGACCCAGTACTTC.

Many counts were recorded for this clonotype. V is TRBV15 and J is TRBJ1-5, with D unclear. The CDR3 consists of 13 residues. Per germline, CDR1 LNHNV and CDR2 YYDKDF (reference sequence). V was trimmed by 7 bases and J by 7 bases, leaving 14 bases between them. The CDR3 coding sequence is TGTGCCACCACCCCGAATAAAGACCAGCCCCAGCATTTT. Protein product: CATTPNKDQPQHF.

This chain uses TRBV20-1 with TRBJ2-3; D is ambiguous. The CDR3 loop spans 12 amino acids. V dropped 4 bases and J dropped 2 bases, with 7 bases sitting between them. The V gene's germline CDR1 is DFQATT and CDR2 SNEGSKA (reference sequence). This CDR3 is CSATLLTDTQYF. DNA for the CDR3: TGCAGTGCTACTTTACTCACAGATACGCAGTATTTT.